This TCR beta chain was recovered during a study of blood T cell repertoires in COVID-19. Turning to the study itself: Researchers got acute and convalescent COVID-19 samples from the United States, Italy and Spain. In each case, the material was cDNA or gDNA derived from T cells, B-cell-depleted T cells, or PBMCs.

Only in-frame clones appear in the TCRdb table, and some are missing; sequencing was by immunoSEQ multiplex PCR. The sample includes 130,000 to 150,000 clones, roughly 81% seen only once; the top ten take 2% to 3%. CDR3 length equals 15 residues. Germline CDR1 MGHDK, CDR2 SYGVNS. V was pared by 5 bases and J by 2 bases, with 3 bases of the junction left unmatched. This clonotype was sampled from a human donor with acute or convalescent COVID-19. The donor label of this sample is uncertain. This chain links TRBV25-1 with TRBJ2-6; 7 bases map to TRBD1. Material for sequencing was peripheral blood. CDR3 DNA: TGTGCCAGCAGTTCTCAGGGGGCTGGGGCCAACGTCCTGACTTTC. Its translation: CASSSQGAGANVLTF.